This T cell receptor (beta chain) was captured by sequencing in a study of human versus mouse CDR3 diversity and MHC coevolution. Study observations and caveats: Compared with mice, human CDR3s carried more deletions and insertions on average.

V was pared by 3 bases and J by 6 bases, with 13 bases between. The germline CDR1 and CDR2 sequences are SGDLS and YYNGEE. The CDR3 consists of 13 residues. As to this clone: Its target is not known.

Sequencing used immunoSEQ multiplex PCR; TCRdb keeps in-frame clones, though not all of them. The sample has some 60,000 clones, approximately 94% seen once. Material: naive CD4+ T cells from blood. The sample's subset: CD45RO-negative CD62L-positive naive CD4 T cells. This TCR came from a person between 60 and 69 years old in good health. The V and J genes are TRBV9 and TRBJ2-7; unclear D gene. The CDR3 reads CASSASPVGEQYF. The CDR3 coding sequence is TGTGCCAGCAGCGCAAGCCCGGTCGGCGAGCAGTACTTC.